The 32 T cell receptor beta chains given below trace back to one sample, sequenced in a study of preoperative IRX-2 immunotherapy in early breast cancer. Using immunoSEQ multiplex PCR, the repertoire was profiled, and TCRdb retains in-frame clones only, with some absent. Of around 40,000 clones detected, less than 95% appear once; the ten largest clones hold around 1.5%. Treatment given: preoperative locoregional IRX-2 cytokine immunotherapy. Source: tumor tissue, taken after IRX-2 immunotherapy. The receptor source for this set is a human donor with breast cancer.

This chain uses TRBV30 with TRBJ1-4, with D perhaps matching TRBD1 (5 bases). The CDR3 loop spans 17 amino acids. From germline, CDR1 is GTSNPN and CDR2 SVGIG (reference sequence). V was shortened by 4 bases and J by 7 bases, with 25 bases between the two germline ends. In nucleotides, the CDR3 is TGTGCCTGGAAAAGATCAAGTTATTGGGCAGGGACTGAAAAACTGTTTTTT. This gives the protein CAWKRSSYWAGTEKLFF.

The chain employs TRBV5-1 and TRBJ2-5; a possible D gene is TRBD2 (5 bases). From germline, CDR1 is SGHRS and CDR2 YFSETQ. Trimming removed 0 bases from V and 1 base from J, with 13 bases in between. The CDR3 consists of 16 residues. The CDR3 bases are TGCGCCAGCAGCTTGGGTCGCGGGTCGCTCCAAGAGACCCAGTACTTC. It specifies CASSLGRGSLQETQYF.

This chain joins TRBV19 and TRBJ2-1; perhaps TRBD2 as D (5 bases). The CDR3 has 12 amino acids. Between the trimmed V and J ends, which lost 6 bases and 3 bases, there was a span of 6 bases. CDR1 and CDR2 from the germline V gene are LNHDA and SQIVND (reference sequence). The CDR3 reads CASSGDYNEQFF. CDR3 DNA sequence: TGTGCCAGTAGCGGGGACTACAATGAGCAGTTCTTC.

The rearrangement uses TRBV5-4 and TRBJ2-1; 7 bases are a match to TRBD1. Germline lookup yields CDR1 SGHNT and CDR2 YYREEE (reference sequence). The CDR3 totals 15 residues. The junction had 1 base not matched to a gene; V was cut back by 1 base and J by 0 bases. CDR3 nucleotides: TGTGCCAGCAGCTTGACAGGGGACTCCTACAATGAGCAGTTCTTC. It specifies CASSLTGDSYNEQFF. Filled out from reference TRBV5-4 and TRBJ2-1, the complete variable domain reads ETGVTQSPTHLIKTRGQQVTLRCSSQSGHNTVSWYQQALGQGPQFIFQYYREEENGRGNFPPRFSGLQFPNYSSELNVNALELDDSALYLCASSLTGDSYNEQFFGPGTRLTVL.

J is TRBJ1-6 and V is TRBV5-1; D call uncertain. Per the germline V gene, CDR1 is SGHRS and CDR2 is YFSETQ. The CDR3 loop spans 13 amino acids. Trimming stripped 2 bases from V and 5 bases from J, with 5 bases between. The CDR3 region is CASSFGNNSPLHF. CDR3 in DNA: TGCGCCAGCAGCTTCGGGAATAATTCACCCCTCCACTTT.

The V gene is TRBV4-3, the J gene TRBJ1-6; no clear D. The V end was cut by 0 bases, the J end by 0 bases, with 12 bases between. Germline V gene sequence: CDR1 LGHNA, CDR2 YSLEER. The CDR3 consists of 18 residues. Written as DNA, the CDR3 is TGCGCCAGCAGCCAAGATCTGGACGGGAGCTCCTATAATTCACCCCTCCACTTT. It translates to CASSQDLDGSSYNSPLHF.

J is TRBJ2-7 and V is TRBV9; the match to TRBD1 covers 7 bases. The CDR3 is made up of 18 amino acids. Germline V gene sequence: CDR1 SGDLS, CDR2 YYNGEE. Unmatched junction bases numbered 15, after V lost 0 bases and J lost 3 bases. The CDR3 coding sequence is TGTGCCAGCAGCGTAGGCCCCACTTTCCGGGACAGCCACTACGAGCAGTACTTC. This translates into CASSVGPTFRDSHYEQYF.

The chain is built from TRBV21-1 and TRBJ2-5; TRBD2, the table's D call, lacks a check against the DNA. TRBV21-1 is a known pseudogene. CDR3 size: 15 residues. The DNA of the CDR3 is TGTGCCAACCTATACGGGGGGCGCGGGCAAGAGACCCAGTACTTC. It codes for CANLYGGRGQETQYF.

This chain uses TRBV10-3 with TRBJ2-5; a possible D gene is TRBD1 (7 bases). This CDR3 is 15 amino acids long. Germline CDR1 reads ENHRY; CDR2 reads SYGVKD. The V gene lost 4 bases and the J gene lost 4 bases, with 16 bases spanning the gap. The CDR3 DNA is TGTGCCATCAGTGCTGGAGGGGGCCAAGGAGAGACCCAGTACTTC. Protein: CAISAGGGQGETQYF.

V and J are TRBV15 and TRBJ2-1; D is undetermined. Germline values: CDR1 LNHNV, CDR2 YYDKDF (reference sequence). This CDR3 has 15 residues. The ends were cut back, 8 bases at V and 0 bases at J, with 14 bases in the middle. The CDR3, as DNA: TGTGCCACCTTCCCTGACGGTGGCTCCTACAATGAGCAGTTCTTC. Amino acids: CATFPDGGSYNEQFF.

This chain joins TRBV28 and TRBJ1-6; D is possibly TRBD1 (5 bases). Per the germline V gene, CDR1 is MDHEN and CDR2 is SYDVKM. With 9 bases removed from V and 0 bases from J, the gap between germline ends came to 9 bases. CDR3 size: 14 residues. CDR3 loop: CASRRGSYNSPLHF. Here the CDR3 DNA reads TGTGCCAGTCGAAGGGGCTCCTATAATTCACCCCTCCACTTT.

The gene calls are TRBV19 and TRBJ2-3; TRBD2 matches 7 bases. From germline, CDR1 is LNHDA and CDR2 SQIVND (reference sequence). The V gene end was trimmed by 5 bases and the J gene end by 3 bases; junction bases not matched to a gene: 14. The CDR3 runs 17 residues. CDR3 loop: CASSQNLLASLTDTQYF. DNA for the CDR3: TGTGCCAGTAGTCAAAACTTACTAGCGAGCCTAACAGATACGCAGTATTTT.

This clone was observed a single time. The chain combines TRBV11-2 with TRBJ1-3; D call uncertain. CDR3 length: 16 amino acids. V was clipped by 5 bases and J by 3 bases, with 17 bases between them. Germline CDR1 SGHAT, CDR2 FQNNGV. The chain's CDR3 is CASSKVGQAGGNTIYF. For the CDR3, the DNA is TGTGCCAGCAGCAAAGTAGGGCAGGCAGGTGGAAACACCATATATTTT.

CDR3 coding DNA: TGTGCCAGCAGTCACCGGTATGAGCAGTTCTTC. Its protein product is CASSHRYEQFF. The chain uses TRBV28 and TRBJ2-1; D is ambiguous. The CDR3 has 11 amino acids. V lost 5 bases to trimming and J lost 8 bases, with 7 bases between them. The germline V gene has CDR1 MDHEN and CDR2 SYDVKM.

The chain couples TRBV7-2 to TRBJ1-1; 8 bases align to TRBD1. Germline V gene sequence: CDR1 SGHTA, CDR2 FQGNSA. The CDR3 extends over 15 amino acids. The V segment lost 5 bases and the J segment 1 base; nucleotides outside the gene matches: 6. Written as DNA, the CDR3 is TGTGCCAGCAGCCTCCCGGGACAGGAGAACACTGAAGCTTTCTTT. Translated: CASSLPGQENTEAFF.

This rearrangement joins TRBV5-1 to TRBJ2-7; possible D gene TRBD2, 6 bases. The germline V and J ends were trimmed by 4 bases and 3 bases, with 14 bases remaining between them. The CDR3 contains 14 residues. CDR1 is SGHRS and CDR2 is YFSETQ in the germline V gene. CDR3 DNA: TGCGCCAGCAGCCGGGACTCGTTCGTCTACGAGCAGTACTTC. Protein: CASSRDSFVYEQYF.

The rearrangement joins TRBV4-1 to TRBJ1-1; the D is unclear. Germline V gives CDR1 MGHRA, CDR2 YSYEKL. Trimming removed 4 bases from V and 3 bases from J, with 12 bases in between. The CDR3 extends over 14 amino acids. As DNA, the CDR3 is TGCGCCAGCAGCCCGCGGTGGAGGGACACTGAAGCTTTCTTT. It codes for CASSPRWRDTEAFF.

Worth noting for this clone: The DNA is omitted, as the CDR3 cannot be located on it reliably, and the CDR3 follows TCRdb's listing. The chain links TRBV5-6 to TRBJ1-5. Both ends counted, the CDR3 spans 14 residues. CDR1 SGHDT and CDR2 YYEEEE come from the germline V gene. This chain's CDR3 is CASSSSDIISPQHF.

This sequence joins TRBV7-9 and TRBJ1-6; no definite D call. The germline V gene has CDR1 SEHNR and CDR2 FQNEAQ (reference sequence). This CDR3 is 16 amino acids long. V gave up 3 bases and J gave up 3 bases, with 12 bases separating them. The CDR3 DNA reads TGTGCCAGCAGCTTTAGTCCAGCGGGCTATAATTCACCCCTCCACTTT. Amino acids: CASSFSPAGYNSPLHF.

The chain is built from TRBV7-8 and TRBJ1-1; D not certain. This CDR3 comprises 14 residues. Germline CDR1 SGHVS, CDR2 FQNEAQ. V dropped 1 base and J dropped 2 bases, with 8 bases sitting between them. CDR3 sequence (DNA): TGTGCCAGCAGCTTAGGCCCGGGAAACACTGAAGCTTTCTTT. It specifies CASSLGPGNTEAFF. The full variable domain, rest sourced from reference TRBV7-8 and TRBJ1-1, is GAGVSQSPRYKVAKRGQDVALRCDPISGHVSLFWYQQALGQGPEFLTYFQNEAQLDKSGLPSDRFFAERPEGSVSTLKIQRTQQEDSAVYLCASSLGPGNTEAFFGQGTRLTVV.

The gene calls are TRBV5-4 and TRBJ2-4; a possible D gene is TRBD1 (5 bases). Germline V CDR1 and CDR2: SGHNT, YYREEE (reference sequence). CDR3 length: 14 residues. Trimming stripped 5 bases from V and 2 bases from J, with 11 bases between. The chain's CDR3 is CASSQGVTKNIQYF. CDR3 nucleotides: TGTGCCAGCAGTCAAGGGGTTACCAAAAACATTCAGTACTTC.

The chain employs TRBV7-2 and TRBJ2-3, with 13 bases identical to TRBD2. V gave up 5 bases and J gave up 4 bases; unmatched junction bases: 3. Germline loops: CDR1 SGHTA, CDR2 FQGNSA. There are 15 residues in the CDR3. CDR3 region: CASSTGTSGADTQYF. Written as DNA, the CDR3 is TGTGCCAGCAGCACCGGGACTAGCGGGGCAGATACGCAGTATTTT.

The gene calls are TRBV11-2 and TRBJ2-7; D gene uncertain. This CDR3 contains 14 residues. Per germline, CDR1 SGHAT and CDR2 FQNNGV. V gave up 5 bases and J gave up 1 base, with 12 bases separating them. CDR3 DNA sequence: TGTGCCAGCAGCGAATCGGCAGAATCCTACGAGCAGTACTTC. Residues: CASSESAESYEQYF.

This clone was observed once. The rearrangement uses TRBV2 and TRBJ2-3, with 7 bases identical to TRBD2. The V gene's germline CDR1 is SNHLY and CDR2 FYNNEI. V lost 7 bases to trimming and J lost 5 bases; unmatched junction nucleotides: 9. This CDR3 contains 14 residues. The DNA of the CDR3 is TGTGCCAGCACCGGCTTGGGGGGGGTAGATACGCAGTATTTT. Residues: CASTGLGGVDTQYF.

The chain combines TRBV19 with TRBJ2-5; D possibly corresponds to TRBD1 (7 bases). This CDR3 has 12 residues. Germline lookup yields CDR1 LNHDA and CDR2 SQIVND (reference sequence). Trimming removed 9 bases from V and 5 bases from J, with 13 bases in between. In DNA form, the CDR3 reads TGTGCCAGCCTACAGGGGAGGGAGACCCAGTACTTC. Amino acids: CASLQGRETQYF.

The chain is built from TRBV29-1 and TRBJ2-7, with 9 bases aligning to TRBD1. V dropped 3 bases and J dropped 3; count of bases not matched to a gene: 6. CDR1 SQVTM and CDR2 ANQGSEA come from the germline V gene. The length of the CDR3 is 14 residues. This CDR3 is CSVDGAGQGYEQYF. The CDR3 DNA follows: TGCAGCGTTGACGGTGCGGGACAGGGCTACGAGCAGTACTTC.

CDR3: CASSLRGRGDTQYF. CDR3 DNA: TGTGCCAGCAGCTTAAGGGGTAGGGGAGATACGCAGTATTTT. The chain combines TRBV7-2 with TRBJ2-3, with a tentative D call TRBD1 (5 bases). The length of the CDR3 is 14 residues. Deletions cut 2 bases from V and 5 bases from J, with 11 bases between. The germline gives CDR1 SGHTA, CDR2 FQGNSA.

The chain is built from TRBV30 and TRBJ2-1; D could derive from TRBD1 or TRBD2 (5 bases each). This CDR3 has 12 residues. CDR1 and CDR2 from the germline V gene are GTSNPN and SVGIG (reference sequence). The V end was cut by 1 base, the J end by 8 bases, with 9 bases between. The CDR3 nucleotides read TGTGCCTGGAGTGGAGGGGTATATGAGCAGTTCTTC. Amino acid sequence: CAWSGGVYEQFF.

This clone was counted between two and nine times. The V call is TRBV14, the J call TRBJ1-5; TRBD1 might be the D (5 bases). The CDR3 totals 15 residues. Per germline, CDR1 SGHDN and CDR2 FVKESK. Deletions cut 4 bases from V and 2 bases from J, with 12 bases between. The CDR3 here is CASSPTGQGNQPQHF. The DNA of the CDR3 is TGTGCCAGCAGCCCAACAGGTCAGGGCAATCAGCCCCAGCATTTT.

The V gene is TRBV2, the J gene TRBJ1-4, with TRBD1 matching 9 bases. J gave up 3 bases and V 5 bases, and 7 bases lay outside the gene matches. The CDR3 has 16 residues. Per the germline V gene, CDR1 is SNHLY and CDR2 is FYNNEI. CDR3 loop: CASSRTGALANEKLFF. The CDR3 DNA is TGTGCCAGCAGTCGGACAGGGGCCTTAGCTAATGAAAAACTGTTTTTT.

The chain combines TRBV2 with TRBJ2-7; possible D gene TRBD1, 6 bases. Trimming removed 6 bases at V and 3 bases at J, with 9 bases between. This CDR3 is built from 12 residues. Germline lookup yields CDR1 SNHLY and CDR2 FYNNEI. In DNA, the CDR3 is TGTGCCAGCAGAGACAGGTTCTACGAGCAGTACTTC. Translating it yields CASRDRFYEQYF.

This clone was found once. V usage is TRBV28 and J usage is TRBJ2-1; D is unclear. This CDR3 is built from 16 residues. Germline lookup yields CDR1 MDHEN and CDR2 SYDVKM. With 5 bases removed from V and 0 bases from J, the gap between germline ends came to 14 bases. The chain's CDR3 is CASSAPLISSYNEQFF. CDR3 DNA: TGTGCCAGCAGTGCCCCCTTAATTAGCTCCTACAATGAGCAGTTCTTC.